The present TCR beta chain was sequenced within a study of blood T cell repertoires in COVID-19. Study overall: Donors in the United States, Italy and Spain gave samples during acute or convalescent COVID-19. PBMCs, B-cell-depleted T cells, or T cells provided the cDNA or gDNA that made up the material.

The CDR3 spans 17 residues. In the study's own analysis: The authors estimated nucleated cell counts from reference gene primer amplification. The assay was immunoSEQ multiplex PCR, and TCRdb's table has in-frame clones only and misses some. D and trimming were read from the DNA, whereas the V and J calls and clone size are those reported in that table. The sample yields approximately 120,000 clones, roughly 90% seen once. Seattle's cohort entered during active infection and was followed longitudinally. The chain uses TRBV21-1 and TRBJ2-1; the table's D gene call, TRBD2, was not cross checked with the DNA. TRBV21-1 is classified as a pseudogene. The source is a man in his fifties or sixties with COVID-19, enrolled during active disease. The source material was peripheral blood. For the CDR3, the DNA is TGTGCCAGCAGAAAAAAAGGAACTAGCGGGAGCCACAATGAGCAGTTCTTC. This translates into CASRKKGTSGSHNEQFF.